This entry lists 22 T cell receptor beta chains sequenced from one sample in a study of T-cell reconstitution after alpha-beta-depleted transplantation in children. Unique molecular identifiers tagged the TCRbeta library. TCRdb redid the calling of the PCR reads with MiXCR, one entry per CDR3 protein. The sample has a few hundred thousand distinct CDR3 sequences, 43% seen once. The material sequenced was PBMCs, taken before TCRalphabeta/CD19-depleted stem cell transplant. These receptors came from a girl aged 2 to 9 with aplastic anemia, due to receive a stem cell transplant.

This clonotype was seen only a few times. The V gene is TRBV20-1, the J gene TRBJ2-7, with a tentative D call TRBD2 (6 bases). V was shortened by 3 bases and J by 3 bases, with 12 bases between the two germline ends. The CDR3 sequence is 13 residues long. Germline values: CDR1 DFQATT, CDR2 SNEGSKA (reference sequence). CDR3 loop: CSARMAGNYEQYF. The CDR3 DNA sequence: TGCAGTGCTAGGATGGCGGGAAACTACGAGCAGTACTTC.

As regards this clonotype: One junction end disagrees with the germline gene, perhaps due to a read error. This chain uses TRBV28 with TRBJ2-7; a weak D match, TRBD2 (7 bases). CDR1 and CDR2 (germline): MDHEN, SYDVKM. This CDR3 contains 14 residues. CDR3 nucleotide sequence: TGTGCCAGCTGTTTTAGGGGGGGCCTATCAGGGCAGTACTTC. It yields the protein CASCFRGGLSGQYF.

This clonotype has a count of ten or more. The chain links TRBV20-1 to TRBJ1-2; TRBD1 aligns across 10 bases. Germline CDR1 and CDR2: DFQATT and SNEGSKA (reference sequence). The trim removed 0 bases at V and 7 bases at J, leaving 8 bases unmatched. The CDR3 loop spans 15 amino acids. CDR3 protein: CSARDAGQGTSGYTF. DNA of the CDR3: TGCAGTGCTAGAGATGCGGGACAGGGGACGAGTGGCTACACCTTC.

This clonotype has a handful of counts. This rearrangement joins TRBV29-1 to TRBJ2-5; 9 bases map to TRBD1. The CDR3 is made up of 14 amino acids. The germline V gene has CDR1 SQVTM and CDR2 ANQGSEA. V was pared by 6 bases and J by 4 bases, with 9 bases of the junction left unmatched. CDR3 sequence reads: CSVETRDRVETQYF. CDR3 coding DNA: TGCAGCGTAGAGACCCGGGACAGGGTAGAGACCCAGTACTTC.

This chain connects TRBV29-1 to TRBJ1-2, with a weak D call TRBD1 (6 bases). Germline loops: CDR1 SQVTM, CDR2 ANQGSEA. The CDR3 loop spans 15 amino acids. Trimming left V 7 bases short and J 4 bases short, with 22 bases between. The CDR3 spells CSGGPGVGGAYGYTF. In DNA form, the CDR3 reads TGCAGCGGGGGGCCAGGTGTTGGAGGTGCCTATGGCTACACCTTC.

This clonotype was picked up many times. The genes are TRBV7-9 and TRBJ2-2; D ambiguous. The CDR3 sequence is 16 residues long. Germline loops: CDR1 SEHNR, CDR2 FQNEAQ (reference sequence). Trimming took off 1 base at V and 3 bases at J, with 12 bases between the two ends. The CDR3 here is CASSLGAGFYTGELFF. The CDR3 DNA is TGTGCCAGCAGCTTAGGGGCCGGGTTTTACACCGGGGAGCTGTTTTTT.

CDR3 sequence: CASSSEASTDTQYF. In DNA form, the CDR3 reads TGTGCCAGCAGCTCCGAGGCTAGCACAGATACGCAGTATTTT. V is TRBV7-6 and J is TRBJ2-3; the D is unclear. This CDR3 has 14 amino acids. CDR1 and CDR2 from the germline V gene are SGHVS and FNYEAQ. V lost 4 bases and J 0 bases, leaving 8 bases between the germline ends.

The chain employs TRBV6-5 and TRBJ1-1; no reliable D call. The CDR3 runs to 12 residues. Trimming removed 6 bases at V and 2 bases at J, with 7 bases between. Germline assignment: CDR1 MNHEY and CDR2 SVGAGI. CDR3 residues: CASRVENTEAFF. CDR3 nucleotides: TGTGCCAGCAGAGTGGAAAACACTGAAGCTTTCTTT.

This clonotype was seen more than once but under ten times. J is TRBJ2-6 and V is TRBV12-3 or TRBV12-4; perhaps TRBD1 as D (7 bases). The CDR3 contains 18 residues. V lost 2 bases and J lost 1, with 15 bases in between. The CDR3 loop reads CASSLNRGGFSGANVLTF. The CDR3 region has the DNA TGTGCCAGCAGTTTAAACAGGGGAGGTTTTTCTGGGGCCAACGTCCTGACTTTC.

The CDR3 DNA reads TGTGCCAGCAGTTACACGACGAGCTCTGGGGCCAACGTCCTGACTTTC. Amino acid sequence: CASSYTTSSGANVLTF. The chain uses TRBV6-5 and TRBJ2-6, with D uncertain. The ends were cut back, 2 bases at V and 0 bases at J, with 8 bases in the middle. There are 16 residues in the CDR3. Germline loops: CDR1 MNHEY, CDR2 SVGAGI.

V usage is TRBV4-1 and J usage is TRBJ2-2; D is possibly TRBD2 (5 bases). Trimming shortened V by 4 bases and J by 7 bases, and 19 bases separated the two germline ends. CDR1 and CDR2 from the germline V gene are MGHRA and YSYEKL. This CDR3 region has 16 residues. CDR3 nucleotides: TGCGCCAGCAGCCCGGAGGAGCAGCCGTCCTACGGGGAGCTGTTTTTT. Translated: CASSPEEQPSYGELFF.

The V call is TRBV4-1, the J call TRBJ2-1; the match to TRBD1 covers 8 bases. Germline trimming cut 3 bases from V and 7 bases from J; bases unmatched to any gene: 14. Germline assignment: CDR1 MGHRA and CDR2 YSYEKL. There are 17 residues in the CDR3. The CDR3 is CASSQARTGIFSNEQFF. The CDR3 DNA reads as TGCGCCAGCAGCCAGGCCAGGACAGGGATATTTTCGAATGAGCAGTTCTTC.

Here the CDR3 DNA reads TGCAGTGCTAGAGAGGGGGCAGGGGTCTATGGCTACACCTTC. Translation gives CSAREGAGVYGYTF. The V and J genes are TRBV20-1 and TRBJ1-2, with D perhaps matching TRBD1 (6 bases). Germline V gives CDR1 DFQATT, CDR2 SNEGSKA (reference sequence). Trimming took 0 bases from V and 4 from J, leaving 12 bases between them. This CDR3 spans 14 amino acids.

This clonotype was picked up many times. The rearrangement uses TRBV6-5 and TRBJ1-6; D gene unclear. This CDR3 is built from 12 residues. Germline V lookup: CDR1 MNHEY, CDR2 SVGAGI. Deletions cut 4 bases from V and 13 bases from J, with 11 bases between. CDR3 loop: CASSSLVSPLHF. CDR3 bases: TGTGCCAGCAGTTCTCTAGTTTCGCCCCTCCACTTT.

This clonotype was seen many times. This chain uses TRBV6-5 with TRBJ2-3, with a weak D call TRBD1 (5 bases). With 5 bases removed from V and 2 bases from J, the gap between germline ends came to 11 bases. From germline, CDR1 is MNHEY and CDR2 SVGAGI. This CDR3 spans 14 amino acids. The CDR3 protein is CASSPKQVTDTQYF. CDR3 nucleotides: TGTGCCAGCAGTCCTAAACAGGTCACAGATACGCAGTATTTT.

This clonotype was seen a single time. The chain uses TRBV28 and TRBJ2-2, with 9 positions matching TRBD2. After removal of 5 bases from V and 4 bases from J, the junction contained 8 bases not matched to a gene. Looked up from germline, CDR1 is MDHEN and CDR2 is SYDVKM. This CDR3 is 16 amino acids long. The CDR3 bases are TGTGCCAGCAGTCTTAGCGGGAGTGGGGTCACCGGGGAGCTGTTTTTT. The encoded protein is CASSLSGSGVTGELFF.

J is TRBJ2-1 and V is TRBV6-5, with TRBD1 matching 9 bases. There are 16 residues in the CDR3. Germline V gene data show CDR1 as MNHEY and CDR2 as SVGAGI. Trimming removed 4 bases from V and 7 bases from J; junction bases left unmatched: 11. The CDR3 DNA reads TGTGCCAGCAGTTTACAAGCCGGGACAGGGTTAAATGAGCAGTTCTTC. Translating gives CASSLQAGTGLNEQFF.

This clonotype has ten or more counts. In DNA form, the CDR3 reads TGTGCCAGCAGTTTAGACAGGGGCAGCACAGATACGCAGTATTTT. It is translated as CASSLDRGSTDTQYF. V usage is TRBV27 and J usage is TRBJ2-3, with 8 bases that match TRBD1. Germline trimming cut 2 bases from V and 0 bases from J; bases unmatched to any gene: 1. This CDR3 has 15 residues. Germline CDR1 reads MNHEY; CDR2 reads SMNVEV (reference sequence).

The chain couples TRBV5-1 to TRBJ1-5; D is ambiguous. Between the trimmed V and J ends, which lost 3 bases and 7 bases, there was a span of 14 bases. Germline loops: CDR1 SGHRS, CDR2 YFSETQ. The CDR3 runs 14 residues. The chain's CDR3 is CASSSAAGSQPQHF. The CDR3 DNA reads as TGCGCCAGCAGCTCAGCGGCGGGGTCGCAGCCCCAGCATTTT.

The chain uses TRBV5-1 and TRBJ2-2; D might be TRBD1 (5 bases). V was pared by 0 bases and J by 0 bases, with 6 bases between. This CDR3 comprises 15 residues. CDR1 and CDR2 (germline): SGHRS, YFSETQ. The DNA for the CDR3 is TGCGCCAGCAGCTTGGGACAGCCGAACACCGGGGAGCTGTTTTTT. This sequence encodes CASSLGQPNTGELFF.

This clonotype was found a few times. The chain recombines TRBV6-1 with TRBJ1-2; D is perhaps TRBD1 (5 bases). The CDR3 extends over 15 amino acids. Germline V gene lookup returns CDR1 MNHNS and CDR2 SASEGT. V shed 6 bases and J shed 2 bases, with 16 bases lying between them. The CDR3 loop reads CASSDPGLSNYGYTF. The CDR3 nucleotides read TGTGCCAGCAGCGACCCAGGGTTAAGCAACTATGGCTACACCTTC.

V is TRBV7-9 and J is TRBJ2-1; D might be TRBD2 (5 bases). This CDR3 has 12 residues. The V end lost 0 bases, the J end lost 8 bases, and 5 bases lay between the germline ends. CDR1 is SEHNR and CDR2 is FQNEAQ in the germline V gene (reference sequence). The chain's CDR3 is CASSLARDEQFF. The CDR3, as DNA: TGTGCCAGCAGCTTAGCGAGGGATGAGCAGTTCTTC.